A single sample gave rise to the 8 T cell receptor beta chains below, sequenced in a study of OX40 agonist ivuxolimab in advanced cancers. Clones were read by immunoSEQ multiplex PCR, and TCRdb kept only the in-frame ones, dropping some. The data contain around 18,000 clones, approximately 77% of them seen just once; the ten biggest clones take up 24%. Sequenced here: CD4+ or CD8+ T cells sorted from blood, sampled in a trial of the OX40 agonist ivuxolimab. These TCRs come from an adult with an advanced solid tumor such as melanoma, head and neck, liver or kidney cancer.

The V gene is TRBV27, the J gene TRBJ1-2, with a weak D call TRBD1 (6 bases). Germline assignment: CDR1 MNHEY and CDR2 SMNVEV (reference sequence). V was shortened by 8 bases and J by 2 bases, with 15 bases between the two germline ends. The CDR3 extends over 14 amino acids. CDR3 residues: CASFSLGQNYGYTF. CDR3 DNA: TGTGCCAGCTTCTCGTTAGGACAGAACTATGGCTACACCTTC.

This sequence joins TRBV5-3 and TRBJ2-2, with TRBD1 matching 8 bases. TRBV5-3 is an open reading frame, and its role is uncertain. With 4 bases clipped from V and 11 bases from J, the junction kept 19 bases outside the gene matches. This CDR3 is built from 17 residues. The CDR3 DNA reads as TGTGCCAGAAGCCTGACCCGCCGGGACAGGAATTTCTCTGAGCTGTTTTTT. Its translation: CARSLTRRDRNFSELFF.

CDR3 in amino acids: CASSSGVTNTGELFF. The DNA for the CDR3 is TGTGCCAGCAGTTCAGGGGTGACGAACACCGGGGAGCTGTTTTTT. The chain combines TRBV7-2 with TRBJ2-2; D may be TRBD1 (6 bases). V lost 6 bases to trimming and J lost 0 bases, with 11 bases between them. This CDR3 has 15 amino acids. Germline V gene lookup returns CDR1 SGHTA and CDR2 FQGNSA.

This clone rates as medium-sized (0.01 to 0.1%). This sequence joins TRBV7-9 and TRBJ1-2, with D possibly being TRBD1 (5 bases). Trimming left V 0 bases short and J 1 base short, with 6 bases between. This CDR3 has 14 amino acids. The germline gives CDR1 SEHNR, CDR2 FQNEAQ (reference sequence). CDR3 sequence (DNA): TGTGCCAGCAGCTTAGCAGGGGATAACTATGGCTACACCTTC. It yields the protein CASSLAGDNYGYTF.

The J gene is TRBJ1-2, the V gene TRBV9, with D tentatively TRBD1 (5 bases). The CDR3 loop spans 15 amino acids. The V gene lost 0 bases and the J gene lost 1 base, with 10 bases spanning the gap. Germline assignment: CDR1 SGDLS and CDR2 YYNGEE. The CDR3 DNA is TGTGCCAGCAGCGTAGCCAGGGAGGTTAACTATGGCTACACCTTC. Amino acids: CASSVAREVNYGYTF. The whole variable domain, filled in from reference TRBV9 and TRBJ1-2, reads DSGVTQTPKHLITATGQRVTLRCSPRSGDLSVYWYQQSLDQGLQFLIQYYNGEERAKGNILERFSAQQFPDLHSELNLSSLELGDSALYFCASSVAREVNYGYTFGSGTRLTVV.

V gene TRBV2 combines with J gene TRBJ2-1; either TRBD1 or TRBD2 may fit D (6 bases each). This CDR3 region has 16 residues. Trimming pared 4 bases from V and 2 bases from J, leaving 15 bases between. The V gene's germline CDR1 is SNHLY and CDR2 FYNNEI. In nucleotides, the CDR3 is TGTGCCAGCAGTGTCGGGGGCCAGGTAGCCTACAATGAGCAGTTCTTC. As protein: CASSVGGQVAYNEQFF.

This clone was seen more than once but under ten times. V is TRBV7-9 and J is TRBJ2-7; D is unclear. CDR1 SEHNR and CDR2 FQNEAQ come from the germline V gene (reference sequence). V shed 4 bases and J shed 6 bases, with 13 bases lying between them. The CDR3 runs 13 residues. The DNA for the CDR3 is TGTGCCAGCAGCTCTCCGACTTTGGGCGAGCAGTACTTC. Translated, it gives CASSSPTLGEQYF.

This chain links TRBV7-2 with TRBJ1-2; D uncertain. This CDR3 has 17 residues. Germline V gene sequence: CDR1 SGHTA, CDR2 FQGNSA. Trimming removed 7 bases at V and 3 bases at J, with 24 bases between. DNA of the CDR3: TGTGCCAGCACCCTTCCGAGAGCCGGCGGGCATCACTATGGCTACACCTTC. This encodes CASTLPRAGGHHYGYTF. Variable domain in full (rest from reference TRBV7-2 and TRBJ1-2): GAGVSQSPSNKVTEKGKDVELRCDPISGHTALYWYRQSLGQGLEFLIYFQGNSAPDKSGLPSDRFSAERTGGSVSTLTIQRTQQEDSAVYLCASTLPRAGGHHYGYTFGSGTRLTVV.